Here is one TCR beta chain with its context. The antigen is not known. ViraFEST expansion of antigen-specific CD4+ T cells with viral peptide pools preceded sequencing. Culture lasted under 13 days before CD4+ T cell isolation. In the vaccine recipients, nucleocapsid antibodies were negative and there was no prior SARS-CoV-2 infection. Supplemented with 9.5 to 10 IU/ml IL-2 and approximately 9.7 ug/ml peptides, around 2 million PBMC per well were kept in culture. Trimming took 4 bases from V and 11 from J, leaving 17 bases between them. There are 13 residues in the CDR3. The method was immunoSEQ multiplex PCR; TCRdb's version includes in-frame clones alone and lacks a portion of them. The sample contains 40,000 to 45,000 clones, around 80% of which appear only once. This entry is derived from a study of vaccination effects on CD4 cells after COVID-19. General study points: Convalescent patients were scarce in the study, and it lacked early post-infection timepoints.

The rearrangement links TRBV12-3 or TRBV12-4 to TRBJ1-1, with D perhaps matching TRBD1 (5 bases). The clonotype originates from a human donor who received a COVID-19 vaccine. The source material was CD4+ T cells from PBMCs cultured with SARS-CoV-2 spike peptides, sampled before COVID-19 vaccination. CDR3 in amino acids: CASSSGQGRSAFF. The CDR3 DNA reads as TGTGCCAGCAGTTCAGGGCAGGGTCGATCGGCTTTCTTT.